This entry concerns a single T cell receptor (beta chain). Those who participated ranged in age from 18 to 89 years and resided in approximately 23 US areas. The data were obtained in a study of blood T cell repertoires in COVID-19. Study in general: Samples of COVID-19 (acute and convalescent) were obtained from the United States, Italy and Spain. PBMCs, B-cell-depleted T cells, or T cells were the source of the cDNA or gDNA that made up the material.

In the source study's methods: Amplifying reference gene primers gave estimates of nucleated cell counts. TCRdb's copy holds only in-frame clones and misses some; the assay was immunoSEQ multiplex PCR. V, J and clone size were drawn from that table, and D and trimming were deduced from the DNA. The sample holds about 140,000 clones, 75% to 80% seen once. The sequenced material came from PBMCs or T cells enriched from blood (not recorded which). This clonotype was sampled from a woman aged 50 to 60 who had recovered from COVID-19.

CDR3 residues: CATGTREQYF. The CDR3 DNA follows: TGTGCCACCGGGACTCGCGAGCAGTACTTC. The V call is TRBV6-5, the J call TRBJ2-7, with D maybe TRBD2 (6 bases). V was cut by 10 bases and J by 6 bases, with 10 bases left in between. Germline assignment: CDR1 MNHEY and CDR2 SVGAGI. The CDR3 is made up of 10 amino acids.